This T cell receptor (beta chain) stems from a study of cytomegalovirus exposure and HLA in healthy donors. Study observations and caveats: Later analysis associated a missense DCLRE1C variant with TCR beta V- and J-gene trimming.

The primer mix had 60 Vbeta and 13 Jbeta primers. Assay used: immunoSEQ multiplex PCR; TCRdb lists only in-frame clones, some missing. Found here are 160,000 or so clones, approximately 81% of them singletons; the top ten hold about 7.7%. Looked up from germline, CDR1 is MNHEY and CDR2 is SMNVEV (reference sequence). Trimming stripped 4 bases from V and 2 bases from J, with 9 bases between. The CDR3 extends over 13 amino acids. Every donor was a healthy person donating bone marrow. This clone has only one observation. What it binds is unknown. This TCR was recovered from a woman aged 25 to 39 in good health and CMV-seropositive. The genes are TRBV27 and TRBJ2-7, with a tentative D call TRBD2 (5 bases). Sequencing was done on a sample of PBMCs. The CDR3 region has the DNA TGTGCCAGCAGTTGGACTCGACCCTACGAGCAGTACTTC. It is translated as CASSWTRPYEQYF.